The 5 T cell receptor beta chains listed next were all sequenced from one sample in a study of T cells in women clearing cervical HPV infection (dated by TCRdb to between 2018 and 2020). Library method: the immunoSEQ multiplex PCR assay. TCRdb took over this immuneACCESS table, retaining in-frame rearrangements with V and J assigned. Such tables are incomplete; in checked studies, under half of the missing clones stem from an unresolved V gene, and the remainder is unexplained. The sample's clone listing holds approximately 49,000 clones. The top ten constitute about 1.5% of the sample. Sequenced: blood buffy coat. These receptors all stem from a woman between 18 and 69 years old with a cervical HPV16 infection that either progressed to CIN3+ or cleared (not recorded which).

CDR3 protein: CSARAWGQGYTGELFF. The part of the CDR3 DNA that was read is TGCAGTGCTAGAGCTTGGGGACAGGGTTACACCGGGGAG. This chain joins TRBV20-1 and TRBJ2-2; 9 bases map to TRBD1. From the germline J gene comes the end of the CDR3, since the read stops 3 residues before it. The CDR3 loop spans 16 amino acids. Germline V gives CDR1 DFQATT, CDR2 SNEGSKA (reference sequence). The ends lost 1 base at V and 3 bases at J; junction bases unmatched: 6.

Comment on this clone: The read terminates 3 residues before the CDR3 end, so the remaining end is supplied by the germline J gene. The rearrangement links TRBV7-3 to TRBJ1-2; D possibly corresponds to TRBD1 (6 bases). This CDR3 comprises 13 residues. Per germline, CDR1 SGHTA and CDR2 FQGTGA. CDR3 in amino acids: CASSLKGGGGYTF. The DNA read from the CDR3 is TGTGCCAGCAGCTTAAAGGGGGGGGGAGGC.

On this clone: The read is 3 residues too short to cover the CDR3 end, so that end is filled in from the germline J gene. The chain employs TRBV4-1 and TRBJ1-2; 12 nucleotides agree with TRBD1. This CDR3 comprises 16 residues. Germline V lookup: CDR1 MGHRA, CDR2 YSYEKL. The J segment lost 7 bases and the V segment lost 1 base, leaving 7 bases of the junction unmatched. The CDR3 spells CASSQVGTGGKVGYTF. The CDR3 bases that were read are TGCGCCAGCAGCCAAGTTGGGACAGGGGGCAAAGTTGGC.

Worth noting for this clone: The CDR3 goes on 3 residues after the read ends, and that part is filled in from the germline J gene. The chain couples TRBV18 to TRBJ2-3; possibly TRBD2 for D (5 bases). The CDR3 consists of 16 residues. Trimming took 1 base from V and 2 from J, leaving 13 bases between them. Germline V gene data show CDR1 as KGHSH and CDR2 as LQKENI. The CDR3 sequence: CASSPRSGKHTDTQYF. The CDR3 DNA, read in part, is TGTGCCAGCTCACCACGTTCGGGGAAACACACAGATACG.

Concerning this clone itself: The DNA ends 3 residues before the CDR3 does, and the rest of the CDR3 is filled in from the germline J gene. This chain uses TRBV6-2 or TRBV6-3 with TRBJ2-2, with 12 nucleotides matching TRBD1. After removal of 6 bases from V and 8 bases from J, the junction contained 4 bases not matched to a gene. This CDR3 spans 14 amino acids. Per the germline V gene, CDR1 is MNHEY and CDR2 is SVGEGT. The CDR3 region is CASRGTGGAGELFF. The DNA read from the CDR3 is TGTGCCAGCAGGGGGACAGGGGGCGCAGGGGAG.